These 4 T cell receptor beta chains originate from one sample sequenced in a study of T cell changes during pregnancy in multiple sclerosis. TCRdb keeps only in-frame clones here, not all; method: immunoSEQ multiplex PCR. The sample gives around 50,000 clones, 80% to 90% of which show up once; roughly 5.2% is in the top ten. The sequenced sample consisted of peripheral blood from another person, used as feeder cells. The receptor source for this set is a human donor whose cells served as feeder cells for cultures in a pregnancy study.

The chain recombines TRBV12-5 with TRBJ2-3, with TRBD1 as a possible D gene (6 bases). Germline V CDR1 and CDR2: LGHNT, FRNRAP. The V and J ends lost 6 bases and 2 bases respectively, with 18 bases between them. CDR3 length: 16 amino acids. For the CDR3, the DNA is TGTGCTAGTGGCCCTGGTAGGGGGTTTACCACAGATACGCAGTATTTT. As protein: CASGPGRGFTTDTQYF.

The rearrangement uses TRBV27 and TRBJ2-3, with 7 bases aligning to TRBD2. Looked up from germline, CDR1 is MNHEY and CDR2 is SMNVEV (reference sequence). Unmatched junction bases numbered 12, after V lost 6 bases and J lost 0 bases. CDR3 length: 17 amino acids. The CDR3 region has the DNA TGTGCCAGCAGCCTAAGGGCAGCGGGGCAGAGCACAGATACGCAGTATTTT. Translation gives CASSLRAAGQSTDTQYF.

The sample holds one count of this clone. Other DNA sequences in this sample translate to the same CDR3. The V call is TRBV27, the J call TRBJ2-7; 11 nucleotides agree with TRBD2. This CDR3 is built from 18 residues. The germline V gene has CDR1 MNHEY and CDR2 SMNVEV (reference sequence). With 3 bases clipped from V and 5 bases from J, the junction kept 15 bases outside the gene matches. CDR3 protein: CASSLIPALAGGGDEQYF. The CDR3 DNA is TGTGCCAGCAGTTTGATCCCAGCTCTAGCGGGAGGCGGAGACGAGCAGTACTTC.

The chain uses TRBV4-3 and TRBJ1-2, with 8 bases that match TRBD1. The junction had 4 bases not matched to a gene; V was cut back by 0 bases and J by 4 bases. Looked up from germline, CDR1 is LGHNA and CDR2 is YSLEER. The CDR3 contains 15 residues. In DNA, the CDR3 is TGCGCCAGCAGCCAAGAATTCGGACAGGGCTATGGCTACACCTTC. This translates into CASSQEFGQGYGYTF.